This TCR beta chain was identified during a study of T-cell reconstitution after alpha-beta-depleted transplantation in children. Trimming removed 6 bases at V and 1 base at J, with 19 bases between. Looked up from germline, CDR1 is SQVTM and CDR2 is ANQGSEA. The CDR3 is made up of 16 amino acids. Using unique molecular identifiers, the investigators prepared the TCRbeta library. Each CDR3 protein is one row after TCRdb ran MiXCR on the PCR reads. Of roughly 420,000 distinct CDR3 sequences detected, 15% to 20% appear once; the ten largest clones hold roughly 29%. In its sample, this clonotype was seen a few times. Its antigen remains unidentified. Study-wide points: Expanded graft clones numbering several hundred reportedly gave rise to alpha-beta T cells about two months after transplant. In some patients, recipient T cells and intrathymic progenitors surviving conditioning explained high day-60 diversity. At the one-year point after transplant, T-cell counts and TCRbeta diversity were found to come mostly from T cells that had been newly produced.

The receptor's source is a boy younger than two who had a stem cell transplant for Wiskott-Aldrich syndrome, so the T cells may come from the graft donor. Specimen: PBMCs, mostly from graft donor cells, collected 360 days after TCRalphabeta/CD19-depleted stem cell transplant. The chain couples TRBV29-1 to TRBJ2-1, with D possibly matching TRBD2 (5 bases). CDR3 protein: CSVSGPSPLSYNEQFF. CDR3 bases: TGCAGCGTCTCGGGCCCTAGCCCGCTTTCCTACAATGAGCAGTTCTTC.